This note documents a single TCR beta chain sequence. The sample originates from a study of shared T cell receptors in the human thymus. Germline CDR1 reads SGHVS; CDR2 reads FQNEAQ. This CDR3 is built from 16 residues. V lost 5 bases, J lost 3 bases, and 17 bases lay in between. The assay was immunoSEQ multiplex PCR, and TCRdb's table has in-frame clones only and misses some. The sample has almost 550,000 clones, around 82% seen once; the top ten hold more than 0.01%. The same sample was also studied in work on human thymus T cells. That work states: Related research described strongly overlapping thymic repertoires in unrelated people.

The source material was thymocytes. The sequence was obtained from a boy in the first two years of life with a congenital heart defect. This chain connects TRBV7-8 to TRBJ2-1, with D possibly being TRBD1 (5 bases). The CDR3 region is CASSAVPGISYNEQFF. The DNA of the CDR3 is TGTGCCAGCAGCGCCGTCCCAGGGATTAGCTACAATGAGCAGTTCTTC.